Each of the 20 T cell receptor beta chains below was sequenced from the same sample in a study of cytomegalovirus exposure and HLA in healthy donors. Amplification used 60 Vbeta primers and 13 Jbeta primers. Here immunoSEQ multiplex PCR was the method, and the copy in TCRdb shows in-frame clones only, minus some. Here the sample spans under 200,000 clones, around 79% being singletons. The sample comprised PBMCs. Receptors originate from a woman between 45 and 60 years old in good health and CMV-seronegative.

This rearrangement joins TRBV6-1 to TRBJ1-2; possibly TRBD1 for D (5 bases). V lost 6 bases, J lost 0 bases, and 11 bases lay in between. The length of the CDR3 is 14 residues. The germline gives CDR1 MNHNS, CDR2 SASEGT. The CDR3 DNA reads as TGTGCCAGCAGCCTGGTAGGGGCTAACTATGGCTACACCTTC. It translates to CASSLVGANYGYTF.

This clone has a handful of counts. The genes are TRBV25-1 and TRBJ2-2; TRBD2 is a possible D gene (6 bases). V was shortened by 6 bases and J by 1 base, with 9 bases between the two germline ends. The CDR3 has 14 amino acids. The germline CDR1 and CDR2 sequences are MGHDK and SYGVNS. The CDR3 is CASSRERNTGELFF. The CDR3 coding sequence is TGTGCCAGCAGCCGGGAGAGGAACACCGGGGAGCTGTTTTTT.

This chain links TRBV27 with TRBJ2-1; TRBD1 aligns across 7 bases. Germline trimming cut 4 bases from V and 7 bases from J; bases unmatched to any gene: 16. Looked up from germline, CDR1 is MNHEY and CDR2 is SMNVEV (reference sequence). The CDR3 length is 17 residues. The CDR3 here is CASSSKPTGWFGNEQFF. The CDR3 nucleotides read TGTGCCAGCAGTTCAAAACCGACAGGGTGGTTTGGAAATGAGCAGTTCTTC.

This clone appeared once. The chain employs TRBV23-1 and TRBJ2-7; 9 positions agree with TRBD2. TRBV23-1 is an open reading frame, and its role is uncertain. The CDR3 is made up of 15 amino acids. With V trimmed by 2 bases and J by 7 bases, 9 bases remained unmatched. In DNA, the CDR3 is TGCGCCAGCAGTCAAGGGACTAGCTTAAGTGGAGAGCAGTACTTC. This gives the protein CASSQGTSLSGEQYF.

The chain has TRBV5-6 and TRBJ2-3; D is possibly TRBD2 (6 bases). The V gene lost 2 bases and the J gene lost 1 base, with 8 bases spanning the gap. The CDR3 is made up of 14 amino acids. Germline lookup yields CDR1 SGHDT and CDR2 YYEEEE. CDR3 nucleotide sequence: TGTGCCAGCAGCTTAAGGGAGGGCACAGATACGCAGTATTTT. Amino acid sequence: CASSLREGTDTQYF.

The CDR3 here is CASSLRDQPQHF. The CDR3 DNA sequence: TGTGCCAGCAGTCTGAGGGATCAGCCCCAGCATTTT. The chain employs TRBV5-8 and TRBJ1-5; D ambiguous. From germline, CDR1 is SGHTS and CDR2 YDEGEE. This CDR3 comprises 12 residues. V shed 5 bases and J shed 5 bases, with 8 bases lying between them.

Here the CDR3 reads CASSLTGAMNTEAFF. For the CDR3, the DNA is TGTGCCAGCAGTTTGACAGGAGCAATGAACACTGAAGCTTTCTTT. The J gene is TRBJ1-1, the V gene TRBV6-1; D possibly corresponds to TRBD1 (6 bases). Germline V CDR1 and CDR2: MNHNS, SASEGT. Between the trimmed V and J ends, which lost 5 bases and 0 bases, there was a span of 13 bases. The CDR3 runs 15 residues.

The chain links TRBV27 to TRBJ1-2, with a possible D match to TRBD1 (6 bases). Between the trimmed V and J ends, which lost 2 bases and 7 bases, there was a span of 14 bases. The CDR3 is 14 amino acids. The germline gives CDR1 MNHEY, CDR2 SMNVEV (reference sequence). CDR3 protein: CASSLNTGTPGYTF. The CDR3, as DNA: TGTGCCAGCAGTTTAAATACAGGGACCCCTGGCTACACCTTC.

This clone has a handful of counts. The gene calls are TRBV5-4 and TRBJ2-7; 13 bases are shared with TRBD2. From germline, CDR1 is SGHNT and CDR2 YYREEE (reference sequence). The CDR3 loop spans 16 amino acids. Trimming at V came to 2 bases and at J to 7 bases, leaving 9 bases not matched to a gene. The CDR3 DNA follows: TGTGCCAGCAGCTTCGGGGGGACTAGCGGGAAGGAAGAGCAGTACTTC. Encoded protein: CASSFGGTSGKEEQYF.

V usage is TRBV5-1 and J usage is TRBJ2-7, with D possibly matching TRBD1 (5 bases). This CDR3 has 14 residues. Germline values: CDR1 SGHRS, CDR2 YFSETQ. The V end lost 4 bases, the J end lost 5 bases, and 16 bases lay between the germline ends. CDR3 loop: CASSPDSSRDEQYF. CDR3 bases: TGCGCCAGCAGCCCAGACAGTTCCAGAGACGAGCAGTACTTC. Complete variable domain (other parts from reference TRBV5-1 and TRBJ2-7): KAGVTQTPRYLIKTRGQQVTLSCSPISGHRSVSWYQQTPGQGLQFLFEYFSETQRNKGNFPGRFSGRQFSNSRSEMNVSTLELGDSALYLCASSPDSSRDEQYFGPGTRLTVT.

The V and J genes are TRBV5-1 and TRBJ2-2; 10 bases are a match to TRBD1. The CDR3 is 17 amino acids. Trimming at V came to 0 bases and at J to 6 bases, leaving 8 bases not matched to a gene. CDR1 is SGHRS, CDR2 YFSETQ, per germline. CDR3 protein: CASSLASSGTGAGELFF. CDR3 coding DNA: TGCGCCAGCAGCTTGGCGTCATCCGGGACAGGGGCCGGGGAGCTGTTTTTT. The full variable domain, in which reference TRBV5-1 and TRBJ2-2 provide the parts outside the CDR3, is KAGVTQTPRYLIKTRGQQVTLSCSPISGHRSVSWYQQTPGQGLQFLFEYFSETQRNKGNFPGRFSGRQFSNSRSEMNVSTLELGDSALYLCASSLASSGTGAGELFFGEGSRLTVL.

The chain combines TRBV5-4 with TRBJ1-2; D unclear. V dropped 0 bases and J dropped 4 bases, with 13 bases sitting between them. There are 15 residues in the CDR3. CDR1 and CDR2 (germline): SGHNT, YYREEE (reference sequence). CDR3 bases: TGTGCCAGCAGCTTGGAAGGGTCAGGAGGCTATGGCTACACCTTC. This gives the protein CASSLEGSGGYGYTF. The full variable domain, with the rest looked up from reference TRBV5-4 and TRBJ1-2, is ETGVTQSPTHLIKTRGQQVTLRCSSQSGHNTVSWYQQALGQGPQFIFQYYREEENGRGNFPPRFSGLQFPNYSSELNVNALELDDSALYLCASSLEGSGGYGYTFGSGTRLTVV.

This clone was detected once. The V gene is TRBV7-3, the J gene TRBJ2-1; TRBD2 agrees at 10 bases. The CDR3 runs to 15 residues. The trim removed 4 bases at V and 7 bases at J, leaving 7 bases unmatched. The germline gives CDR1 SGHTA, CDR2 FQGTGA. The DNA of the CDR3 is TGTGCCAGCAGCTCCACTAGCGGGATATCAAATGAGCAGTTCTTC. Its protein product is CASSSTSGISNEQFF. Supplemented by reference TRBV7-3 and TRBJ2-1, the full variable domain reads GAGVSQTPSNKVTEKGKYVELRCDPISGHTALYWYRQSLGQGPEFLIYFQGTGAADDSGLPNDRFFAVRPEGSVSTLKIQRTERGDSAVYLCASSSTSGISNEQFFGPGTRLTVL.

Here the CDR3 reads CASSPRRDQPQHF. The CDR3 region has the DNA TGTGCCAGCAGTCCGCGGAGGGATCAGCCCCAGCATTTT. The chain has TRBV6-5 and TRBJ1-5; D call uncertain. Trimming cost V 5 bases and J 5 bases, with 10 bases left between them. The CDR3 runs 13 residues. Looked up from germline, CDR1 is MNHEY and CDR2 is SVGAGI.

This clone has more than one count but fewer than ten. The chain joins TRBV4-2 to TRBJ2-2, with D hard to call. Trimming took off 0 bases at V and 0 bases at J, with 5 bases between the two ends. The CDR3 length is 15 residues. Looked up from germline, CDR1 is LGHNA and CDR2 is YNFKEQ. CDR3 residues: CASSQESANTGELFF. In nucleotides, the CDR3 is TGTGCCAGCAGCCAAGAGTCAGCGAACACCGGGGAGCTGTTTTTT.

The CDR3 region has the DNA TGCGCCAGCAGCTTGAGAGGGACAGGGGTCGCTGAAGCTTTCTTT. This codes for CASSLRGTGVAEAFF. V and J are TRBV5-1 and TRBJ1-1, with 10 bases fitting TRBD1. The V and J ends lost 1 base and 6 bases, in that order; junction bases with no gene match: 6. Germline V gives CDR1 SGHRS, CDR2 YFSETQ. The CDR3 runs to 15 residues.

V is TRBV5-1 and J is TRBJ2-1; 9 bases are shared with TRBD2. This CDR3 is 15 amino acids long. Trimming took 5 bases from V and 1 from J; bases not matched to a gene: 4. Germline values: CDR1 SGHRS, CDR2 YFSETQ. The CDR3 here is CASRETSGSYNEQFF. For the CDR3, the DNA is TGCGCCAGCAGAGAGACTAGCGGATCCTACAATGAGCAGTTCTTC.

This clone was seen more than once but under ten times. The chain joins TRBV10-1 to TRBJ2-7; 10 nucleotides line up with TRBD1. Trimming removed 3 bases from V and 6 bases from J; junction bases left unmatched: 5. Germline-derived CDR1 and CDR2 are WNHNN and SYGVQD (reference sequence). This CDR3 contains 14 residues. CDR3 sequence reads: CASSDGTGDTEQYF. CDR3 sequence (DNA): TGCGCCAGCAGTGACGGGACAGGGGATACCGAGCAGTACTTC.

The V call is TRBV5-4, the J call TRBJ2-7, with 7 bases matching TRBD1. CDR1 and CDR2 from the germline V gene are SGHNT and YYREEE (reference sequence). V shed 3 bases, J shed 6 bases, and the junction held 12 bases outside the gene matches. The CDR3 is 15 residues long. CDR3: CASSWELQGTGEQYF. The CDR3, as DNA: TGTGCCAGCAGCTGGGAATTACAGGGGACGGGCGAGCAGTACTTC. Based on the CDR3 plus reference TRBV5-4 and TRBJ2-7, the full variable domain is ETGVTQSPTHLIKTRGQQVTLRCSSQSGHNTVSWYQQALGQGPQFIFQYYREEENGRGNFPPRFSGLQFPNYSSELNVNALELDDSALYLCASSWELQGTGEQYFGPGTRLTVT.

This chain links TRBV20-1 with TRBJ2-7; perhaps TRBD2 as D (5 bases). Trimming stripped 6 bases from V and 6 bases from J, with 12 bases between. In germline, CDR1 is DFQATT, CDR2 SNEGSKA (reference sequence). The CDR3 runs 11 residues. DNA of the CDR3: TGCAGTGCCGAGGGAGAAGGCGAGCAGTACTTC. Translating it yields CSAEGEGEQYF.